These 20 T cell receptor beta chains originate from one sample sequenced in a study of T cell responses to AZD1222 COVID-19 vaccine. Assay used: immunoSEQ multiplex PCR; TCRdb lists only in-frame clones, some missing. The sample includes about 150,000 clones, about nine tenths of them seen just once. This material consisted of peripheral blood, taken on day 0 of AZD1222 vaccination. The receptors come from an adult in good health.

The sample holds one count of this clone. The chain couples TRBV7-9 to TRBJ2-2; 11 bases are shared with TRBD1. The CDR3 runs 18 residues. With V trimmed by 4 bases and J by 5 bases, 12 bases remained unmatched. CDR1 and CDR2 from the germline V gene are SEHNR and FQNEAQ (reference sequence). The CDR3 reads CASSSGRSGTGGTGELFF. The CDR3 bases are TGTGCCAGCAGCTCCGGGAGGTCCGGGACAGGGGGTACCGGGGAGCTGTTTTTT.

The chain has TRBV7-6 and TRBJ2-7; 7 bases fit TRBD2. CDR1 is SGHVS and CDR2 is FNYEAQ in the germline V gene. V was clipped by 0 bases and J by 4 bases; unmatched bases: 12. The CDR3 contains 17 residues. The CDR3, as DNA: TGTGCCAGCAGCTTAGCGCTGAGGACTAGTGGGCATTACGAGCAGTACTTC. This gives the protein CASSLALRTSGHYEQYF.

The chain employs TRBV28 and TRBJ1-1, with no clear D. The CDR3 has 13 residues. Germline V gene sequence: CDR1 MDHEN, CDR2 SYDVKM. V lost 5 bases, J lost 5 bases, and 12 bases lay in between. The CDR3, as DNA: TGTGCCAGCAGTCCAACCAGGAAGACTGAAGCTTTCTTT. Its protein is CASSPTRKTEAFF.

The chain links TRBV7-8 to TRBJ1-2, with TRBD1 matching 7 bases. The CDR3 is 19 amino acids. CDR1 is SGHVS, CDR2 FQNEAQ, per germline. The trim removed 0 bases at V and 4 bases at J, leaving 17 bases unmatched. CDR3 nucleotides: TGTGCCAGCAGCTTAGCGTTCTGGGACAGCAGAACACCCACCTATGGCTACACCTTC. This encodes CASSLAFWDSRTPTYGYTF.

The rearrangement uses TRBV7-3 and TRBJ2-7, with D possibly matching TRBD1 (7 bases). The V gene's germline CDR1 is SGHTA and CDR2 FQGTGA. The CDR3 length is 15 residues. V was trimmed by 5 bases and J by 3 bases, leaving 17 bases between them. The CDR3 DNA sequence: TGTGCCAGCAGCCGGGACAGCGGACTAAACTACGAGCAGTACTTC. Protein product: CASSRDSGLNYEQYF.

A single count supports this clone. The chain carries TRBV7-9 and TRBJ2-2, with a tentative D call TRBD1 (6 bases). Germline V gives CDR1 SEHNR, CDR2 FQNEAQ (reference sequence). The CDR3 is made up of 14 amino acids. Trimming cost V 1 base and J 7 bases, with 10 bases left between them. CDR3 nucleotide sequence: TGTGCCAGCAGCTTAGACAGGGACGACGGGGAGCTGTTTTTT. Amino acid sequence: CASSLDRDDGELFF.

This chain uses TRBV6-2 or TRBV6-3 with TRBJ2-2, with D hard to call. There are 15 residues in the CDR3. The V gene lost 5 bases and the J gene lost 5 bases, with 15 bases spanning the gap. Germline values: CDR1 MNHEY, CDR2 SVGEGT. Here the CDR3 DNA reads TGTGCCAGCAGTCCCGCGACGGTTCAAACCGGGGAGCTGTTTTTT. Its translation: CASSPATVQTGELFF.

The chain carries TRBV18 and TRBJ1-2; 7 bases are shared with TRBD1. Germline CDR1 reads KGHSH; CDR2 reads LQKENI. V gave up 1 base and J gave up 6 bases; unmatched junction bases: 2. The CDR3 totals 13 residues. The CDR3 nucleotides are TGTGCCAGCTCACCACAGGGGGCGAATGGCTACACCTTC. Translating gives CASSPQGANGYTF.

The CDR3 DNA reads as TGTGCTAGTGACAATAAGGGGCAAGTAAAGAACACTGAAGCTTTCTTT. It codes for CASDNKGQVKNTEAFF. V is TRBV12-5 and J is TRBJ1-1, with a weak D call TRBD1 (5 bases). Germline CDR1 reads LGHNT; CDR2 reads FRNRAP. The CDR3 has 16 residues. With 7 bases removed from V and 1 base from J, the gap between germline ends came to 19 bases. Looking up the rest from reference TRBV12-5 and TRBJ1-1 gives the full variable domain: DARVTQTPRHKVTEMGQEVTMRCQPILGHNTVFWYRQTMMQGLELLAYFRNRAPLDDSGMPKDRFSAEMPDATLATLKIQPSEPRDSAVYFCASDNKGQVKNTEAFFGQGTRLTVV.

This chain links TRBV27 with TRBJ1-2, with D unclear. The CDR3 is made up of 15 amino acids. Germline CDR1 and CDR2: MNHEY and SMNVEV (reference sequence). V was shortened by 5 bases and J by 0 bases, with 13 bases between the two germline ends. The DNA for the CDR3 is TGTGCCAGCAGTACTCAGTCTTCAGCTAACTATGGCTACACCTTC. It codes for CASSTQSSANYGYTF.

V and J are TRBV7-3 and TRBJ2-2, with D possibly TRBD2 on 6 matching bases. The germline V gene has CDR1 SGHTA and CDR2 FQGTGA. This CDR3 comprises 16 residues. Trimming cost V 5 bases and J 4 bases, with 17 bases left between them. The CDR3 spells CASSPIRGGATGELFF. In nucleotides, the CDR3 is TGTGCCAGCAGCCCGATTAGAGGAGGGGCCACCGGGGAGCTGTTTTTT.

This sequence joins TRBV3-1 (or the pseudogene TRBV3-2) and TRBJ1-2, with TRBD1 matching 9 bases. The CDR3 extends over 15 amino acids. From germline, CDR1 is LGHDT and CDR2 YNNKEL (reference sequence). V was pared by 0 bases and J by 4 bases, with 3 bases of the junction left unmatched. The CDR3 DNA reads TGTGCCAGCAGCCAAGAGGGACAGGGTACCTATGGCTACACCTTC. Translated, it gives CASSQEGQGTYGYTF.

The rearrangement uses TRBV19 and TRBJ1-2; D is ambiguous. CDR1 is LNHDA, CDR2 SQIVND, per germline (reference sequence). This CDR3 spans 15 amino acids. The V and J ends lost 4 bases and 0 bases respectively, with 12 bases between them. The CDR3 region is CASSRRQVANYGYTF. CDR3 DNA sequence: TGTGCCAGTAGTAGGCGCCAGGTAGCTAACTATGGCTACACCTTC.

The chain carries TRBV28 and TRBJ1-5, with a tentative D call TRBD1 (6 bases). V was shortened by 7 bases and J by 4 bases, with 11 bases between the two germline ends. Looked up from germline, CDR1 is MDHEN and CDR2 is SYDVKM. The CDR3 is made up of 13 amino acids. The CDR3, as DNA: TGTGCCAGCACCTCAGGGGTAAATCAGCCCCAGCATTTT. This codes for CASTSGVNQPQHF.

The chain joins TRBV4-3 to TRBJ2-3, with 8 bases aligning to TRBD1. The V gene's germline CDR1 is LGHNA and CDR2 YSLEER. There are 16 residues in the CDR3. Germline trimming cut 0 bases from V and 5 bases from J; bases unmatched to any gene: 7. CDR3 sequence: CASSQDRQGAGDTQYF. The CDR3, as DNA: TGCGCCAGCAGCCAAGATAGGCAGGGGGCCGGAGATACGCAGTATTTT.

V usage is TRBV29-1 and J usage is TRBJ1-1, with no clear D. The germline V and J ends were trimmed by 2 bases and 3 bases, with 1 base remaining between them. The germline CDR1 and CDR2 sequences are SQVTM and ANQGSEA. The CDR3 has 10 amino acids. CDR3 sequence: CSVEHTEAFF. The CDR3 bases are TGCAGCGTTGAACACACTGAAGCTTTCTTT.

The chain has TRBV29-1 and TRBJ2-3; TRBD1 agrees at 8 bases. Trimming at V came to 2 bases and at J to 2 bases, leaving 6 bases not matched to a gene. This CDR3 spans 15 amino acids. Germline V lookup: CDR1 SQVTM, CDR2 ANQGSEA. CDR3 amino acids: CSVEWTGWSTDTQYF. The CDR3 DNA is TGCAGCGTTGAATGGACAGGGTGGTCCACAGATACGCAGTATTTT.

V is TRBV11-2 and J is TRBJ2-7; 15 bases are shared with TRBD2. After removal of 1 base from V and 7 bases from J, the junction contained 8 bases not matched to a gene. This CDR3 comprises 17 residues. CDR1 and CDR2 from the germline V gene are SGHAT and FQNNGV. CDR3 in DNA: TGTGCCAGCAGCTTAGCAATGGGACTAGCGGGAGGAAGGGAGCAGTACTTC. It encodes CASSLAMGLAGGREQYF.

This chain uses TRBV15 with TRBJ2-7; 7 bases fit TRBD2. The V segment lost 1 base and the J segment 2 bases; nucleotides outside the gene matches: 2. CDR1 is LNHNV, CDR2 YYDKDF, per germline (reference sequence). This CDR3 is 14 amino acids long. This CDR3 is CATSRGGGPYEQYF. The CDR3 DNA reads TGTGCCACCAGCAGAGGGGGGGGACCCTACGAGCAGTACTTC.

The rearrangement links TRBV12-3 or TRBV12-4 to TRBJ2-5, with D unclear. V gave up 5 bases and J gave up 4 bases, with 11 bases separating them. The CDR3 totals 13 residues. The CDR3 loop is CASSSPITETQYF. Here the CDR3 DNA reads TGTGCCAGCAGTAGTCCCATCACAGAGACCCAGTACTTC.